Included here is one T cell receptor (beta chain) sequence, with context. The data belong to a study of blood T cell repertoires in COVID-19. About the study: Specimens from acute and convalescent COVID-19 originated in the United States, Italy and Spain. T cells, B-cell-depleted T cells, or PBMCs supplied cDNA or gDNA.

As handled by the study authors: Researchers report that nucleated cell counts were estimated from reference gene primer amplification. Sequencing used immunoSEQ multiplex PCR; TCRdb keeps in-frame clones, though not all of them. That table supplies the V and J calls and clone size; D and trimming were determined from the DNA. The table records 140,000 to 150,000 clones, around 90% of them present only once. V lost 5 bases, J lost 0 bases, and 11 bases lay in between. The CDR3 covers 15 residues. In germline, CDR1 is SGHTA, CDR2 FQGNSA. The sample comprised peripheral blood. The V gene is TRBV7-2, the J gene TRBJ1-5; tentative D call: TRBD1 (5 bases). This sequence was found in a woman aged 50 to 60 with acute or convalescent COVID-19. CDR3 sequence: CASSVIGGSNQPQHF. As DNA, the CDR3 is TGTGCCAGCAGCGTTATCGGGGGTAGCAATCAGCCCCAGCATTTT.